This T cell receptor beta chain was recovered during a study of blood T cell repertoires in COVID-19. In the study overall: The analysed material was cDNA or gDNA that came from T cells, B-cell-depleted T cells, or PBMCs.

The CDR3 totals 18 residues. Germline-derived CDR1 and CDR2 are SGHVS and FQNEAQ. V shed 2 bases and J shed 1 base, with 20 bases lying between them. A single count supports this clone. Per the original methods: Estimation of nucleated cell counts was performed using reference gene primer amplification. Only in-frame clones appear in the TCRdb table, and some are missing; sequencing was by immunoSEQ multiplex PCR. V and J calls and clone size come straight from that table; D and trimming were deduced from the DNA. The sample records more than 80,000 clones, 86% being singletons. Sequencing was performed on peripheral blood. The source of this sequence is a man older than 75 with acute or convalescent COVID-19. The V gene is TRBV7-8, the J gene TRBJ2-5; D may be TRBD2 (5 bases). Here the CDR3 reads CASSLRSLVGAGQETQYF. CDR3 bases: TGTGCCAGCAGCTTAAGGTCCCTAGTCGGTGCGGGCCAAGAGACCCAGTACTTC. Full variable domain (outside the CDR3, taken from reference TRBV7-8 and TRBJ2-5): GAGVSQSPRYKVAKRGQDVALRCDPISGHVSLFWYQQALGQGPEFLTYFQNEAQLDKSGLPSDRFFAERPEGSVSTLKIQRTQQEDSAVYLCASSLRSLVGAGQETQYFGPGTRLLVL.